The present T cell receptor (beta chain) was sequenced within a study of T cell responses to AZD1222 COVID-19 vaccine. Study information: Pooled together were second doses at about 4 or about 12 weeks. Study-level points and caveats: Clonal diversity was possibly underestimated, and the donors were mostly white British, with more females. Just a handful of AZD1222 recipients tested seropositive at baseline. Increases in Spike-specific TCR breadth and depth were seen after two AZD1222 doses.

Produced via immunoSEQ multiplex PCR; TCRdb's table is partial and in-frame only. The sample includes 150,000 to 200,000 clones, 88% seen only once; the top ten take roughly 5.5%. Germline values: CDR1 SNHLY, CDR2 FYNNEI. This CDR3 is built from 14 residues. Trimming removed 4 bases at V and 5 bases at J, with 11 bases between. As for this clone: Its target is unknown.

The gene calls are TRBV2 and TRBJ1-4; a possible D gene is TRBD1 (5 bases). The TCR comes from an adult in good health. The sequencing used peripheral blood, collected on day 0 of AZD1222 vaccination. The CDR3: CASSVTVPNEKLFF. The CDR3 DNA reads TGTGCCAGCAGTGTGACAGTGCCCAATGAAAAACTGTTTTTT.